These 24 T cell receptor beta chains originate from one sample sequenced in a study of Tregs in tolerant kidney transplant recipients. Mixed chimerism was transient after nonmyeloablative marrow transplants from related graft donors. The protocol was immunoSEQ multiplex PCR, while the TCRdb copy is restricted to in-frame clones and leaves out a portion. Recorded for this sample: 12,000 to 15,000 clones. This specimen was CD4+ T cells from blood (PBMCs), taken 12 months after the transplant. These receptors all stem from a human patient who received a combined kidney and bone marrow transplant. Part of the T cell pool may stem from the graft donor.

A remark on this clone: With the read ending 3 residues before the CDR3 end, the germline J gene is used to fill in that end. This rearrangement joins TRBV5-5 to TRBJ2-5; 8 nucleotides agree with TRBD2. V lost 4 bases, J lost 0 bases, and 5 bases stayed unmatched. The CDR3 length is 15 residues. Germline values: CDR1 SGHKS, CDR2 YYEKEE (reference sequence). The CDR3: CASSPAGGNQETQYF. CDR3 DNA, as far as it was read: TGTGCCAGCAGCCCGGCGGGGGGCAACCAAGAGACC.

In regard to this clone: The read stops 3 residues short of the end of the CDR3; the missing end is completed from the germline J gene. This chain links TRBV10-3 with TRBJ2-2; 9 bases agree with TRBD2. The CDR3 spans 18 residues. Germline trimming cut 1 base from V and 0 bases from J; bases unmatched to any gene: 6. Germline V gene data show CDR1 as ENHRY and CDR2 as SYGVKD. CDR3 amino acids: CAISEFRLAAANTGELFF. The DNA read from the CDR3 is TGTGCCATCAGTGAGTTCAGACTAGCGGCTGCGAACACCGGGGAG.

Measured by frequency, this clone is medium-sized (0.01 to 0.1%). With the read ending 3 residues before the CDR3 end, the germline J gene is used to fill in that end. This rearrangement joins TRBV5-1 to TRBJ2-7; D perhaps matches TRBD1 (6 bases). This CDR3 has 15 residues. Germline V gives CDR1 SGHRS, CDR2 YFSETQ. Trimming shortened V by 3 bases and J by 5 bases, and 18 bases separated the two germline ends. CDR3 in amino acids: CASSSRVSAGDEQYF. CDR3 bases read: TGCGCCAGCAGCTCTCGAGTTAGCGCAGGGGACGAG.

A word on this clone: The DNA ends 3 residues before the CDR3 does, and the rest of the CDR3 is filled in from the germline J gene. J is TRBJ1-1 and V is TRBV7-2; tentative D call: TRBD1 (6 bases). Germline CDR1 and CDR2: SGHTA and FQGNSA. The CDR3 sequence is 13 residues long. V dropped 5 bases and J dropped 1 base, with 8 bases sitting between them. CDR3 amino acids: CASSTQGNTEAFF. The sequenced CDR3 bases are TGTGCCAGCAGCACACAGGGGAACACTGAA.

As regards this clone: The read falls 3 residues short of the CDR3 end, and the missing part is taken from the germline J gene. The gene calls are TRBV29-1 and TRBJ2-1; D is ambiguous. Germline V CDR1 and CDR2: SQVTM, ANQGSEA. The length of the CDR3 is 11 residues. Trimming removed 5 bases at V and 5 bases at J, with 7 bases between. The part of the CDR3 DNA that was read is TGCAGCGTTTCAGTCGACAATGAG. This codes for CSVSVDNE. The full CDR3 protein reads CSVSVDNEQFF.

About this clone itself: Sequencing ends 3 residues short of the CDR3 end; the germline J gene provides the rest. This sequence joins TRBV7-3 and TRBJ2-2; TRBD1 matches at 8 bases. V shed 5 bases, J shed 7 bases, and the junction held 6 bases outside the gene matches. The germline gives CDR1 SGHTA, CDR2 FQGTGA. CDR3 length equals 14 residues. CDR3 residues: CASSGSGGYGELFF. CDR3 DNA, as far as it was read: TGTGCCAGCAGCGGATCAGGGGGCTACGGGGAG.

Comments on this clone: The read ends 3 residues before the CDR3 terminus; that terminus is restored from the germline J gene. This chain links TRBV5-1 with TRBJ2-4, with 7 bases identical to TRBD1. Germline values: CDR1 SGHRS, CDR2 YFSETQ. The CDR3 is made up of 12 amino acids. The CDR3 loop reads CASSLARQGQYF. The sequenced part of the CDR3 DNA is TGCGCCAGCAGCTTGGCCCGACAGGGT.

Concerning this clone: The DNA ends 3 residues before the CDR3 does, and the rest of the CDR3 is filled in from the germline J gene. This chain uses TRBV7-8 with TRBJ2-3; 11 bases agree with TRBD2. The germline V gene has CDR1 SGHVS and CDR2 FQNEAQ. V shed 5 bases, J shed 5 bases, and the junction held 9 bases outside the gene matches. The CDR3 consists of 16 residues. The sequenced CDR3 bases are TGTGCCAGCAGCCTGGGGACTAGCGGTAACAGAGATACG. This gives the protein CASSLGTSGNRDT. The CDR3 as a whole reads CASSLGTSGNRDTQYF.

This CDR3 is CASSLGGGQVGNEQFF. The part of the CDR3 DNA that was read is TGTGCCAGCAGCTTAGGGGGGGGACAGGTAGGAAATGAG. The genes are TRBV7-6 and TRBJ2-1, with a possible D match to TRBD1 (8 bases). The CDR3 extends 3 residues past the end of the read, so its final part is completed from the germline J gene. The CDR3 consists of 16 residues. Trimming removed 1 base from V and 7 bases from J, with 17 bases in between. Germline V CDR1 and CDR2: SGHVS, FNYEAQ.

A note on this clone: The CDR3 goes on 3 residues after the read ends, and that part is filled in from the germline J gene. This chain links TRBV5-5 with TRBJ1-4; no firm D call. Looked up from germline, CDR1 is SGHKS and CDR2 is YYEKEE (reference sequence). The CDR3 is 15 amino acids. Trimming cost V 0 bases and J 3 bases, with 9 bases left between them. The CDR3 reads CASSLAQLPNEKLFF. The sequenced CDR3 bases are TGTGCCAGCAGCTTGGCACAGCTGCCTAATGAAAAA.

As to this clone: The read ends 3 residues shy of where the CDR3 ends; the end is completed using the germline J gene. The chain has TRBV6-2 or TRBV6-3 and TRBJ1-1; TRBD1 aligns across 9 bases. Germline trimming cut 0 bases from V and 4 bases from J; bases unmatched to any gene: 3. The germline CDR1 and CDR2 sequences are MNHEY and SVGEGT. The CDR3 runs 15 residues. The part of the CDR3 DNA that was read is TGTGCCAGCAGTTACTCCGGGACAGGGACCACTGAA. It codes for CASSYSGTGTTE. The full-length CDR3 reads as CASSYSGTGTTEAFF.

Note on this clone: The CDR3 is cut off 3 residues early in the read; its end comes from the germline J gene. The V and J genes are TRBV18 and TRBJ2-3; D uncertain. The V gene's germline CDR1 is KGHSH and CDR2 LQKENI. There are 14 residues in the CDR3. V was trimmed by 4 bases and J by 2 bases, leaving 10 bases between them. CDR3 protein: CASSQTSLTDTQYF. The DNA read from the CDR3 is TGTGCCAGCTCACAGACATCCCTCACAGATACG.

Remarks on this clone: The CDR3 is cut off 3 residues early in the read; its end comes from the germline J gene. This chain uses TRBV19 with TRBJ2-3; perhaps TRBD1 as D (6 bases). Trimming left V 5 bases short and J 5 bases short, with 14 bases between. The CDR3 extends over 14 amino acids. Germline CDR1 reads LNHDA; CDR2 reads SQIVND (reference sequence). The sequenced part of the CDR3 DNA is TGTGCCAGTAGTCAAGGGGGAAATCTAGATACG. It is translated as CASSQGGNLDT. The whole CDR3 sequence reads CASSQGGNLDTQYF.

Remarks on this clone: The read ends 3 residues shy of where the CDR3 ends; the end is completed using the germline J gene. The chain is built from TRBV7-3 and TRBJ2-7; maybe TRBD2 (6 bases). Germline CDR1 and CDR2: SGHTA and FQGTGA. The V end lost 2 bases, the J end lost 0 bases, and 11 bases lay between the germline ends. This CDR3 is 15 amino acids long. The CDR3 loop is CASSLSAGSSYEQYF. The CDR3 bases that were read are TGTGCCAGCAGCTTATCTGCGGGGAGCTCCTACGAG.

In the case of this clone: From the germline J gene comes the end of the CDR3, since the read stops 3 residues before it. The chain couples TRBV18 to TRBJ1-5; TRBD1 might be the D (6 bases). Trimming removed 3 bases at V and 1 base at J, with 13 bases between. The CDR3 is made up of 16 amino acids. CDR1 and CDR2 from the germline V gene are KGHSH and LQKENI. The CDR3 bases that were read are TGTGCCAGCTCACCTCAGTCCAGGGGAAGCAATCAGCCC. Translated: CASSPQSRGSNQP. The CDR3 in its entirety is CASSPQSRGSNQPQHF.

On this clone itself: The CDR3 end is not reached by the read, which stops 3 residues before it; the germline J gene fills it in. This chain joins TRBV20-1 and TRBJ1-5, with TRBD1 matching over 7 bases. The CDR3 contains 10 residues. Germline-derived CDR1 and CDR2 are DFQATT and SNEGSKA (reference sequence). CDR3 sequence: CNTGDQPQHF. CDR3 DNA (partial): TGCAACACAGGGGATCAGCCC.

In regard to this clone: The CDR3 end is not reached by the read, which stops 3 residues before it; the germline J gene fills it in. V usage is TRBV13 and J usage is TRBJ2-7, with 12 bases aligning to TRBD2. Germline V gene sequence: CDR1 PRHDT, CDR2 FYEKMQ (reference sequence). The trim removed 4 bases at V and 3 bases at J, leaving 4 bases unmatched. This CDR3 has 15 amino acids. CDR3 DNA (partial): TGTGCCAGCAGCTCGGCGACTAGCGGGAGCTACGAG. Translated: CASSSATSGSYE. The whole CDR3 reads CASSSATSGSYEQYF.

On this clone: From the germline J gene comes the end of the CDR3, since the read stops 3 residues before it. This rearrangement joins TRBV25-1 to TRBJ2-5, with 12 bases fitting TRBD2. There are 17 residues in the CDR3. The germline gives CDR1 MGHDK, CDR2 SYGVNS. V dropped 0 bases and J dropped 1; count of bases not matched to a gene: 3. The CDR3: CASSEYGTSGFQETQYF. The CDR3 bases that were read are TGTGCCAGCAGTGAATATGGGACTAGCGGGTTCCAAGAGACC.

Notes on this clone: Sequencing ends 3 residues short of the CDR3 end; the germline J gene provides the rest. V is TRBV18 and J is TRBJ1-1; D unresolved. The CDR3 runs to 13 residues. The ends were cut back, 1 base at V and 1 base at J, with 4 bases in the middle. CDR1 and CDR2 (germline): KGHSH, LQKENI. CDR3 in amino acids: CASSPLRNTEAFF. The covered CDR3 bases are TGTGCCAGCTCACCACTCCGGAACACTGAA.

Concerning this clone itself: An end of the junction does not agree with germline; a read error may underlie this. Read sequence stops 3 residues before the CDR3 end, and the germline J gene provides the missing end. The sample carries other DNA sequences with the same CDR3. The chain is built from TRBV7-2 and TRBJ2-7; possible D gene TRBD1, 5 bases. This CDR3 is built from 15 residues. The germline V gene encodes CDR1 SGHTA and CDR2 FQGNSA. Incomplete CDR3 DNA: TGTGCCAGCAGTTTAGCTGGCAGGGTGGCCTACGAG. Translating gives CASSLAGRVAYE. The full CDR3 protein is CASSLAGRVAYEQYF.

As to this clone: Read coverage stops 3 residues before the CDR3 terminus; the germline J gene supplies the remainder. This chain joins TRBV20-1 and TRBJ2-5, with a tentative D call TRBD1 (6 bases). V lost 6 bases and J lost 1, with 18 bases in between. This CDR3 comprises 15 residues. CDR1 and CDR2 from the germline V gene are DFQATT and SNEGSKA (reference sequence). Incomplete CDR3 DNA: TGCAGTGCCGTGGGCAGGGGCATATTCCAAGAGACC. Translating it yields CSAVGRGIFQET. The full CDR3 protein reads CSAVGRGIFQETQYF.

CDR3 region: CAIREGQDLTGELFF. The CDR3 bases that were read are TGTGCCATCAGGGAGGGACAGGACCTCACCGGGGAG. The rearrangement joins TRBV10-3 to TRBJ2-2; TRBD1 matches 8 bases. The sequenced fragment ends 3 residues before the CDR3 boundary, so the rest is inferred from the germline J gene. Per the germline V gene, CDR1 is ENHRY and CDR2 is SYGVKD. Unmatched junction bases numbered 7, after V lost 6 bases and J lost 4 bases. This CDR3 contains 15 residues.

The CDR3 sequence is CASSQVQRQGTYEQYF. The part of the CDR3 DNA that was read is TGCGCCAGCAGCCAAGTTCAACGACAGGGAACCTACGAG. The J gene is TRBJ2-7, the V gene TRBV4-1; 7 bases are shared with TRBD1. The read finishes 3 residues shy of the CDR3 end, and the germline J gene is used to complete it. V lost 1 base to trimming and J lost 2 bases; unmatched junction nucleotides: 8. Germline V gene data show CDR1 as MGHRA and CDR2 as YSYEKL. The CDR3 covers 16 residues.

In regard to this clone: The read is 3 residues too short to cover the CDR3 end, so that end is filled in from the germline J gene. The rearrangement links TRBV11-1 to TRBJ2-3, with D possibly being TRBD1 (6 bases). V was shortened by 5 bases and J by 0 bases, with 9 bases between the two germline ends. CDR1 SGHAT and CDR2 FQDESV come from the germline V gene (reference sequence). The CDR3 loop spans 14 amino acids. The part of the CDR3 DNA that was read is TGTGCCAGCAGCATTACAGGGAGCACAGATACG. It specifies CASSITGSTDT. The CDR3 reads in full as CASSITGSTDTQYF.